The clone carrying this TCR beta chain was seen ten or more times. As yet, its antigen is unknown. Preparation of the TCRbeta library involved a method that used unique molecular identifiers. Each CDR3 protein is one row after TCRdb ran MiXCR on the PCR reads. The table lists a few hundred thousand distinct CDR3 sequences, 5.5% to 7% of them singletons. The sample belongs to a study of T-cell reconstitution after alpha-beta-depleted transplantation in children. Findings and caveats of the study: Surviving recipient T cells and thymic progenitors accounted for the high day-60 TCRbeta diversity observed in some patients. It was newly produced T cells that mostly accounted for T-cell counts and diversity one year after transplant. Several hundred expanded graft clones reportedly gave rise to the alpha-beta T cells present about two months after transplant.

V shed 4 bases and J shed 5 bases, with 8 bases lying between them. CDR3 length: 13 residues. This chain connects TRBV12-3 or TRBV12-4 to TRBJ1-4; unclear D gene. Sequenced here: PBMCs, sampled before TCRalphabeta/CD19-depleted stem cell transplant. The clonotype was recovered from a boy between 2 and 10 years old with acute lymphoblastic leukemia, due to receive a stem cell transplant. The DNA for the CDR3 is TGTGCCAGCAGTTCTAGGACGAATGAAAAACTGTTTTTT. Translation gives CASSSRTNEKLFF.